This T cell receptor (beta chain) was observed in a study of blood T cell repertoires in COVID-19. This table comes from immunoSEQ multiplex PCR, and its TCRdb copy is limited to in-frame clones, with some not included. This table has a few hundred thousand clones, about nine tenths appearing once. Per germline, CDR1 SGHAT and CDR2 FQNNGV. The CDR3 runs 15 residues. The V gene end was trimmed by 3 bases and the J gene end by 1 base; junction bases not matched to a gene: 2. The TCR originated in a woman aged 45 to 65 in a cohort exposed to, infected with or recovered from COVID-19 (not recorded which). The genes are TRBV11-2 and TRBJ2-7; 11 bases align to TRBD2. Input material: PBMCs or T cells enriched from blood (not recorded which). For the CDR3, the DNA is TGTGCCAGCAGCTTTAGACTAGCGGGGTCCTACGAGCAGTACTTC. Translation: CASSFRLAGSYEQYF.